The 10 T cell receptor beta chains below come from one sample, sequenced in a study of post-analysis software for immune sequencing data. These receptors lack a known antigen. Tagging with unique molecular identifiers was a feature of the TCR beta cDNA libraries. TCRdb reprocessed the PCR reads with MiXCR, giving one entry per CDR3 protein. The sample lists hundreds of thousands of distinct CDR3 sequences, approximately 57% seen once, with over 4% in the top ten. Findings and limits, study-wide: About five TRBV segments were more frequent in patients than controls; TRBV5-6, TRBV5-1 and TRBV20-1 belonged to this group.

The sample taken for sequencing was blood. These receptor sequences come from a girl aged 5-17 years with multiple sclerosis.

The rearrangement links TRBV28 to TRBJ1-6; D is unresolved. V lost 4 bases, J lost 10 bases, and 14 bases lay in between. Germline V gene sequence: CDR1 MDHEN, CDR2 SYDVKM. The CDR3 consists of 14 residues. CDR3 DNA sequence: TGTGCCAGCAGTTCAAGTAGGGAGAGCTCACCCCTCCACTTT. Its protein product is CASSSSRESSPLHF. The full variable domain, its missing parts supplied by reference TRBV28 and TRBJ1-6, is DVKVTQSSRYLVKRTGEKVFLECVQDMDHENMFWYRQDPGLGLRLIYFSYDVKMKEKGDIPEGYSVSREKKERFSLILESASTNQTSMYLCASSSSRESSPLHFGNGTRLTVT.

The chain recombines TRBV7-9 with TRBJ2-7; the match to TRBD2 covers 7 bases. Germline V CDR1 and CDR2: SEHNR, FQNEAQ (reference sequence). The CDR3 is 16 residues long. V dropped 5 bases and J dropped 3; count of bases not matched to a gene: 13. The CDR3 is CASSPSMAGEGYEQYF. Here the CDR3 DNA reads TGTGCCAGCAGCCCCTCGATGGCGGGAGAAGGCTACGAGCAGTACTTC. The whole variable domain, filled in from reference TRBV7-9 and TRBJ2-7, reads DTGVSQNPRHKITKRGQNVTFRCDPISEHNRLYWYRQTLGQGPEFLTYFQNEAQLEKSRLLSDRFSAERPKGSFSTLEIQRTEQGDSAMYLCASSPSMAGEGYEQYFGPGTRLTVT.

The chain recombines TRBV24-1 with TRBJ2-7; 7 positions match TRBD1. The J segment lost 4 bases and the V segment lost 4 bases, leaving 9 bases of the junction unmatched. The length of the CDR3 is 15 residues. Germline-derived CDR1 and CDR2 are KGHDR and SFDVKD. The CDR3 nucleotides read TGTGCCACCAGTGACCCCGGGACAGTAAGTTACGAGCAGTACTTC. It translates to CATSDPGTVSYEQYF.

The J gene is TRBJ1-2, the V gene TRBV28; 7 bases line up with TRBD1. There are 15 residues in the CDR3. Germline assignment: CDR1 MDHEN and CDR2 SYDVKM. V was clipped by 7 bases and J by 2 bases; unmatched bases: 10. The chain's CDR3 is CASTLGQVANYGYTF. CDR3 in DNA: TGTGCCAGCACCCTCGGACAGGTCGCCAACTATGGCTACACCTTC.

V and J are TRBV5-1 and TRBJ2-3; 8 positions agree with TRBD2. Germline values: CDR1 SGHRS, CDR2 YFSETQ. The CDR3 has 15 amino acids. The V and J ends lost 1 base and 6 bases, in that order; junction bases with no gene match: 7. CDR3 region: CASSLMGLGGDTQYF. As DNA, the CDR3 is TGCGCCAGCAGCTTGATGGGACTAGGAGGTGATACGCAGTATTTT.

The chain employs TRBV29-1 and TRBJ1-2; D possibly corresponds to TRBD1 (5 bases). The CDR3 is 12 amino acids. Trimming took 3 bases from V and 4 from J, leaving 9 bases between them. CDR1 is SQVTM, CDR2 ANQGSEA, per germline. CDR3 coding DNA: TGCAGCGTTGAGGGGCTAAGCTATGGCTACACCTTC. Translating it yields CSVEGLSYGYTF.

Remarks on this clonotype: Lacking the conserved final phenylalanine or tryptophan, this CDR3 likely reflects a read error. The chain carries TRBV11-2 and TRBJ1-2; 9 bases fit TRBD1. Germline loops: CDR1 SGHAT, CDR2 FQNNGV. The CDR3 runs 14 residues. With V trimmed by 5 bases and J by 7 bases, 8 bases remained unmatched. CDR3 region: CASSRPGQGRGYTC. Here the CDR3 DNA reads TGTGCCAGCAGCCGCCCGGGACAGGGTCGTGGCTACACCTGC.

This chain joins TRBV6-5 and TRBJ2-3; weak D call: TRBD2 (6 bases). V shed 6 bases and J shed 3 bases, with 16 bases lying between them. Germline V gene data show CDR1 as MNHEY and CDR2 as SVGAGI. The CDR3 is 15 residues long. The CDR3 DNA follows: TGTGCCAGCAGCCTACTAGCCGCACAGACAGATACGCAGTATTTT. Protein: CASSLLAAQTDTQYF.

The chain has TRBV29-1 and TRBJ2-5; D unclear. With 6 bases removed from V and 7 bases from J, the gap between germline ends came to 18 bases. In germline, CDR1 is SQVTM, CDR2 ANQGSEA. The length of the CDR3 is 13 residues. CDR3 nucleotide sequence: TGCAGCGTGACCGAGTCCCGGTTCGGGACCCAGTACTTC. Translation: CSVTESRFGTQYF.

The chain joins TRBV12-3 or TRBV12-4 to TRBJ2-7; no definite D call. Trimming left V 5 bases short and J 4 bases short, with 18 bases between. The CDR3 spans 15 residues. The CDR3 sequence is CASSAGLVNGYEQYF. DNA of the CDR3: TGTGCCAGCAGTGCTGGGTTAGTAAATGGTTACGAGCAGTACTTC.